This T cell receptor beta chain derives from a study of CD8 T cells in ankylosing spondylitis. Looked up from germline, CDR1 is DFQATT and CDR2 is SNEGSKA (reference sequence). With V trimmed by 2 bases and J by 3 bases, 9 bases remained unmatched. The CDR3 has 15 amino acids. This clonotype was counted only a few times. TCRdb analysed the 5' RACE reads with MiXCR anew, one entry per CDR3 protein. This sample yields about 36,000 distinct CDR3 sequences, of which around 6% are seen a single time; 9.5% to 15% belongs to the top ten. This TCR derives from a male donor with ankylosing spondylitis or in good health (not recorded which). The material sequenced was blood, either unsorted or a sorted T cell fraction (not recorded which). The gene calls are TRBV20-1 and TRBJ2-5; 7 bases fit TRBD1. This CDR3 reads CSARPAGDREETQYF. DNA of the CDR3: TGCAGTGCTAGACCAGCCGGGGACAGAGAAGAGACCCAGTACTTC.